One and the same sample provided the 5 T cell receptor beta chains below, sequenced in a study of blood T cell repertoires in COVID-19. TCRdb's table, derived via immunoSEQ multiplex PCR, lists solely in-frame clones and lacks some. The sample lists hundreds of thousands of clones, 88% occurring once. Input material: PBMCs or T cells enriched from blood (not recorded which). These receptors all stem from a woman between 50 and 59 years old with acute COVID-19.

The chain is built from TRBV5-1 and TRBJ1-1, with 7 bases fitting TRBD1. The CDR3 is made up of 14 amino acids. The germline CDR1 and CDR2 sequences are SGHRS and YFSETQ. Trimming removed 4 bases from V and 2 bases from J; junction bases left unmatched: 5. The DNA for the CDR3 is TGCGCCAGCAGCCTACGGGACAGCAACACTGAAGCTTTCTTT. Protein product: CASSLRDSNTEAFF. Looking up the rest from reference TRBV5-1 and TRBJ1-1 gives the full variable domain: KAGVTQTPRYLIKTRGQQVTLSCSPISGHRSVSWYQQTPGQGLQFLFEYFSETQRNKGNFPGRFSGRQFSNSRSEMNVSTLELGDSALYLCASSLRDSNTEAFFGQGTRLTVV.

Written as DNA, the CDR3 is TGTGCCAGCAGTCCCGGACTCCGCCGGGAGCAGTACTTC. Encoded protein: CASSPGLRREQYF. This rearrangement joins TRBV3-1 (or the pseudogene TRBV3-2) to TRBJ2-7; perhaps TRBD2 as D (5 bases). Germline CDR1 reads LGHDT; CDR2 reads YNNKEL (reference sequence). V was shortened by 6 bases and J by 7 bases, with 16 bases between the two germline ends. The CDR3 has 13 residues.

The genes are TRBV18 and TRBJ1-2, with TRBD1 matching over 9 bases. The germline V gene encodes CDR1 KGHSH and CDR2 LQKENI. V lost 4 bases and J lost 2; bases outside the gene matches: 5. This CDR3 comprises 15 residues. The CDR3 loop is CASSLPGQGNYGYTF. DNA of the CDR3: TGTGCCAGCTCACTTCCGGGACAGGGAAACTATGGCTACACCTTC.

This clone was found a few times. The genes are TRBV30 and TRBJ2-3; no clear D gene. The length of the CDR3 is 14 residues. The germline V gene encodes CDR1 GTSNPN and CDR2 SVGIG (reference sequence). The V end lost 0 bases, the J end lost 0 bases, and 7 bases lay between the germline ends. The DNA for the CDR3 is TGTGCCTGGAGTGTACTAATTAGCACAGATACGCAGTATTTT. Protein product: CAWSVLISTDTQYF.

On this clone itself: Within the sample, other DNA sequences also encode this same CDR3. The rearrangement joins TRBV7-2 to TRBJ2-1; TRBD2 aligns across 9 bases. Trimming took 3 bases from V and 0 from J; bases not matched to a gene: 0. Per the germline V gene, CDR1 is SGHTA and CDR2 is FQGNSA. The CDR3 length is 15 residues. As DNA, the CDR3 is TGTGCCAGCAGCTTTAGCGGGAGCTCCTACAATGAGCAGTTCTTC. Protein: CASSFSGSSYNEQFF.